Included here is one TCR beta chain sequence, with context. Germline-derived CDR1 and CDR2 are WSHSY and SAAADI. The CDR3 is 12 residues long. Deletions cut 5 bases from V and 8 bases from J, with 12 bases between. This record comes from a study of blood T cell repertoires in COVID-19. As processed by the authors: From reference gene primer amplification, estimates of nucleated cell counts were derived. TCRdb's copy holds only in-frame clones and misses some; the assay was immunoSEQ multiplex PCR. The DNA gave D and trimming, while V, J and clone size come from that table. This sample has more than 110,000 clones, with 65% to 90% found just once.

The sequencing input was peripheral blood. The TCR sequence derives from a man aged 50-59 years with acute or convalescent COVID-19. The chain carries TRBV10-2 and TRBJ1-1, with a possible D match to TRBD1 (5 bases). CDR3 residues: CASSPGLVEAFF. In nucleotides, the CDR3 is TGCGCCAGCAGTCCGGGACTCGTAGAAGCTTTCTTT.